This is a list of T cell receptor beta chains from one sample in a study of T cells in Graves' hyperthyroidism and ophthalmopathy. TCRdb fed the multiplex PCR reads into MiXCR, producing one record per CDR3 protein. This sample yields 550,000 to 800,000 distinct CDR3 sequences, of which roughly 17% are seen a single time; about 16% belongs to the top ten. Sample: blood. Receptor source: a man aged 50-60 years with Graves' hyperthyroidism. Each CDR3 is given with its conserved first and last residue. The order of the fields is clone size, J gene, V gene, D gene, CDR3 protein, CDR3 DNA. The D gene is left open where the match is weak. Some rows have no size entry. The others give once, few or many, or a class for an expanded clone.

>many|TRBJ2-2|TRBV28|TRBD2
CASSSGLVAYTGELFF
TGTGCCAGCAGCTCTGGACTAGTAGCGTACACCGGGGAGCTGTTTTTT
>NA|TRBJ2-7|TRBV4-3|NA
CASSQDLVSYEQYF
TGCGCCAGCAGCCAAGATTTAGTATCCTACGAGCAGTACTTC
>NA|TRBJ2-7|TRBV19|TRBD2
CASSPPLGLAGNYEQYF
TGTGCCAGTAGCCCGCCCTTGGGACTAGCGGGGAATTACGAGCAGTACTTC
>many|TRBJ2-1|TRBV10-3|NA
CAISESNDNEQFF
TGTGCCATCAGTGAGTCGAATGACAATGAGCAGTTCTTC
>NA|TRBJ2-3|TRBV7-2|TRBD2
CASSSGLGLTDTQYF
TGTGCCAGCAGCTCCGGACTAGGCCTCACAGATACGCAGTATTTT
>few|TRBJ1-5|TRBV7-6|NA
CASSPGGSYQPQHF
TGTGCCAGCAGCCCCGGAGGGAGTTATCAGCCCCAGCATTTT
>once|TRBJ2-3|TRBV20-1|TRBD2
CSASWTSPDTQYF
TGCAGTGCTAGCTGGACTAGTCCAGATACGCAGTATTTT
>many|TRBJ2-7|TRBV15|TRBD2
CATSPGRGGSYEQYF
TGTGCCACCAGCCCCGGGAGGGGGGGCTCCTACGAGCAGTACTTC
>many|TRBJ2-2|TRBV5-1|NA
CASSLLSSNTGELFF
TGCGCCAGCAGCTTGCTGTCCTCGAACACCGGGGAGCTGTTTTTT
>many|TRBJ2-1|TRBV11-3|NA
CASSRDSGSAYEQFF
TGTGCCAGCAGCAGGGACTCGGGTTCGGCTTATGAGCAGTTCTTC
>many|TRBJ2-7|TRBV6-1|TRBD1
CASWQGTGIYEQYF
TGTGCCAGCTGGCAAGGGACAGGGATCTACGAGCAGTACTTC
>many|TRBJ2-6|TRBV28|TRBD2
CASSQTFGGRAGGANVLTF
TGTGCCAGCAGCCAAACCTTTGGCGGGAGGGCCGGTGGGGCCAACGTCCTGACTTTC
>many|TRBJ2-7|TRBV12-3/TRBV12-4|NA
CASSFTGESEQYF
TGTGCCAGCAGTTTCACGGGGGAGTCCGAGCAGTACTTC
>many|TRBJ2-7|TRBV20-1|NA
CSATRLGGPSYEQYF
TGCAGTGCTACGAGACTAGGCGGGCCCTCCTACGAGCAGTACTTC
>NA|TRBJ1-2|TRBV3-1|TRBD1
CASSHQGVSWGYTF
TGTGCCAGCAGCCACCAGGGGGTCTCTTGGGGCTACACCTTC
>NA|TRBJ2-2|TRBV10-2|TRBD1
CASLPGQGTGELFF
TGCGCCAGCCTCCCGGGACAGGGGACCGGGGAGCTGTTTTTT
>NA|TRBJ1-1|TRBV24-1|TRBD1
CATTARQGKGNTEAFF
TGTGCCACCACCGCGAGACAGGGTAAAGGGAACACTGAAGCTTTCTTT
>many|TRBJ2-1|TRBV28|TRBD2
CASLASGIYNEQFF
TGTGCCAGCCTCGCTAGCGGGATATACAATGAGCAGTTCTTC
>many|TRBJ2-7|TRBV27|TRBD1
CASSGDRRSYEQYF
TGTGCCAGCAGTGGGGACAGGAGATCCTACGAGCAGTACTTC
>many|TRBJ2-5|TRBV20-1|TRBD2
CSAKGLAEPIQETQYF
TGCAGTGCTAAGGGACTAGCGGAACCCATTCAAGAGACCCAGTACTTC
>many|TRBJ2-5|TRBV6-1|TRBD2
CASSEGGSKETQYF
TGTGCCAGCAGTGAAGGCGGGAGTAAAGAGACCCAGTACTTC
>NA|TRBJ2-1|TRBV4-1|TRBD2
CASSQVNLAGAHNEQFF
TGCGCCAGCAGCCAGGTTAATCTAGCGGGAGCGCACAATGAGCAGTTCTTC
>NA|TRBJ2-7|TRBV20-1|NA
CSARTVGASYEQYF
TGCAGTGCTAGGACGGTGGGGGCCTCCTACGAGCAGTACTTC
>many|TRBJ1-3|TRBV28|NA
CASSLSLTGMGRGNTIYF
TGTGCCAGCAGTTTATCTTTGACGGGGATGGGCCGGGGAAACACCATATATTTT
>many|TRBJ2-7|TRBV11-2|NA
CASSLQHPGTTLGYEQYF
TGTGCCAGCAGCTTACAACACCCCGGGACAACCTTGGGCTACGAGCAGTACTTC
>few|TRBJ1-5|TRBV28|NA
CASSVTGLTSQHF
TGTGCCAGCAGTGTGACAGGTCTGACGTCCCAGCATTTT
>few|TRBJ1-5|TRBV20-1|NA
CSARLTDYSNQPQHF
TGCAGTGCTAGACTCACGGATTATAGCAATCAGCCCCAGCATTTT
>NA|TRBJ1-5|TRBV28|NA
CASSSSRDQPQHF
TGTGCCAGCAGTTCGAGTAGGGATCAGCCCCAGCATTTT
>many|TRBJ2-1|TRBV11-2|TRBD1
CASSSLTGGAYNEQFF
TGTGCCAGCAGCTCCCTGACAGGGGGCGCCTACAATGAGCAGTTCTTC
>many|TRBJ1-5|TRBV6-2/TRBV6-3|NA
CASSYVGQDLNQPQHF
TGTGCCAGCAGTTACGTGGGTCAGGACCTCAATCAGCCCCAGCATTTT
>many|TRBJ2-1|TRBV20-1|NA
CSASGQTPRHEQFF
TGCAGTGCTAGTGGACAGACCCCACGGCATGAGCAGTTCTTC
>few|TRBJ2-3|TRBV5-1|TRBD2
CASSWGLAGVNTDTQYF
TGCGCCAGCAGCTGGGGTTTAGCGGGAGTAAACACAGATACGCAGTATTTT
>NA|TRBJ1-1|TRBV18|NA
CASSPPTGIMAEAFF
TGTGCCAGCTCACCACCGACAGGTATTATGGCTGAAGCTTTCTTT
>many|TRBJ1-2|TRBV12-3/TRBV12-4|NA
CASSPSRQNYGYTF
TGTGCCAGCAGCCCCTCCCGGCAGAACTATGGCTACACCTTC
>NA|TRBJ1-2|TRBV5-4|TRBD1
CASSLFEKGAGGYTF
TGTGCCAGCAGCCTCTTCGAAAAGGGGGCGGGAGGCTACACCTTC
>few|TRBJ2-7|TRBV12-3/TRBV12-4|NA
CASSLNGVVAEQYF
TGTGCCAGCAGTTTAAACGGGGTCGTCGCCGAGCAGTACTTC
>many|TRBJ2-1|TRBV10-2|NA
CASRTGHTPTNEQFF
TGCGCCAGCAGAACAGGACACACCCCGACAAATGAGCAGTTCTTC
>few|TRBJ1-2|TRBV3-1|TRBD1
CASSNTGGHGYTF
TGTGCCAGCAGCAATACAGGGGGTCACGGCTACACCTTC
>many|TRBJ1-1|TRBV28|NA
CASTGQMNTEAFF
TGTGCCAGCACAGGACAGATGAACACTGAAGCTTTCTTT
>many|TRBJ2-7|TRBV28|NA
CASSLMTVNYEQYF
TGTGCCAGCAGTTTAATGACGGTAAACTACGAGCAGTACTTC
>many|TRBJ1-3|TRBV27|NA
CTSRSGNTIYF
TGTACCAGCAGGTCTGGAAACACCATATATTTT